One sample yielded the 12 T cell receptor beta chains listed below, sequenced in a study of T-cell memory formation after mild COVID-19. MiXCR was run by TCRdb on the 5' RACE reads, yielding one entry per CDR3 protein. The data contain about 320,000 distinct CDR3 sequences, more than 13% of them singletons. Sequencing input: PBMCs or a T cell subset sorted from them (not recorded which). The receptors shown here come from a man younger than 35 who had mild COVID-19 (a few samples of this study predate the infection). Cell type and time point are not known.

This clonotype was observed many times. The V and J genes are TRBV11-2 and TRBJ1-3; D is unclear. Germline CDR1 and CDR2: SGHAT and FQNNGV. The CDR3 length is 16 residues. V was shortened by 5 bases and J by 0 bases, with 14 bases between the two germline ends. The CDR3 nucleotides are TGTGCCAGCAGCCAAGGGTCGCTAGTCTCTGGAAACACCATATATTTT. This translates into CASSQGSLVSGNTIYF.

This clonotype showed up just a few times. The rearrangement links TRBV10-2 to TRBJ2-7, with D perhaps TRBD1 (6 bases). Germline values: CDR1 WSHSY, CDR2 SAAADI. With 7 bases removed from V and 4 bases from J, the gap between germline ends came to 8 bases. The CDR3 has 11 residues. The CDR3 loop is CASNTGYEQYF. The CDR3 region has the DNA TGCGCCAGCAATACAGGGTACGAGCAGTACTTC.

The rearrangement uses TRBV18 and TRBJ2-7; TRBD1 aligns across 8 bases. The length of the CDR3 is 15 residues. The V and J ends lost 4 bases and 5 bases, in that order; junction bases with no gene match: 10. The germline CDR1 and CDR2 sequences are KGHSH and LQKENI. The CDR3 region has the DNA TGTGCCAGCTCACAAACGACGGGACAGGTCCACGAGCAGTACTTC. Amino acid sequence: CASSQTTGQVHEQYF.

This chain uses TRBV20-1 with TRBJ1-2, with 7 bases that match TRBD1. There are 14 residues in the CDR3. Per germline, CDR1 DFQATT and CDR2 SNEGSKA (reference sequence). The ends lost 5 bases at V and 9 bases at J; junction bases unmatched: 15. The CDR3 DNA reads TGCAGTGCTTCCGGCAGGGGGGGAGATATGCGCTACACCTTC. This sequence encodes CSASGRGGDMRYTF.

The chain carries TRBV4-3 and TRBJ2-3; a possible D gene is TRBD2 (5 bases). This CDR3 spans 15 amino acids. V lost 4 bases to trimming and J lost 0 bases, with 11 bases between them. The germline CDR1 and CDR2 sequences are LGHNA and YSLEER. The CDR3 DNA reads TGCGCCAGCAGCCTAGGGAGCGGTAGCACAGATACGCAGTATTTT. It translates to CASSLGSGSTDTQYF.

The chain combines TRBV5-5 with TRBJ2-7; 8 bases are shared with TRBD1. Germline loops: CDR1 SGHKS, CDR2 YYEKEE (reference sequence). V shed 1 base and J 0 bases; nucleotides not matched to a gene: 6. The CDR3 loop spans 16 amino acids. The CDR3: CASSLLGQGSSYEQYF. CDR3 bases: TGTGCCAGCAGCTTGTTAGGACAGGGCAGCTCCTACGAGCAGTACTTC. Supplemented by reference TRBV5-5 and TRBJ2-7, the full variable domain reads DAGVTQSPTHLIKTRGQQVTLRCSPISGHKSVSWYQQVLGQGPQFIFQYYEKEERGRGNFPDRFSARQFPNYSSELNVNALLLGDSALYLCASSLLGQGSSYEQYFGPGTRLTVT.

This clonotype has more than one count but fewer than ten. As DNA, the CDR3 is TGCAGTGCTAGTTTTGGGGGGGGCAACACAGATACGCAGTATTTT. Protein sequence: CSASFGGGNTDTQYF. The rearrangement joins TRBV20-1 to TRBJ2-3; tentatively, D is TRBD2 (7 bases). CDR3 length equals 15 residues. The germline CDR1 and CDR2 sequences are DFQATT and SNEGSKA (reference sequence). V was pared by 3 bases and J by 2 bases, with 15 bases between.

The chain recombines TRBV14 with TRBJ2-7, with TRBD1 matching 10 bases. The CDR3 length is 15 residues. The V and J ends lost 3 bases and 2 bases, in that order; junction bases with no gene match: 4. CDR1 and CDR2 from the germline V gene are SGHDN and FVKESK. The CDR3 is CASSHPGQGTYEQYF. Written as DNA, the CDR3 is TGTGCCAGCAGCCATCCGGGACAGGGGACCTACGAGCAGTACTTC.

This clonotype has only a few counts. The genes are TRBV3-1 and TRBJ2-5, with 8 bases lining up with TRBD2. The junction had 17 bases not matched to a gene; V was cut back by 4 bases and J by 1 base. The CDR3 has 19 residues. The germline V gene encodes CDR1 LGHDT and CDR2 YNNKEL (reference sequence). CDR3 residues: CASSPKIQGSGGFQETQYF. CDR3 DNA: TGTGCCAGCAGCCCGAAGATCCAGGGCAGCGGGGGTTTCCAAGAGACCCAGTACTTC.

This clonotype has only a few counts. J is TRBJ2-1 and V is TRBV5-5; D possibly corresponds to TRBD2 (7 bases). Between the trimmed V and J ends, which lost 6 bases and 4 bases, there was a span of 17 bases. This CDR3 comprises 15 residues. Germline V gives CDR1 SGHKS, CDR2 YYEKEE (reference sequence). The CDR3, as DNA: TGTGCCAGCACAAGGAAGGGGGGGGTTTACAATGAGCAGTTCTTC. It translates to CASTRKGGVYNEQFF. The entire variable domain, with the rest obtained from reference TRBV5-5 and TRBJ2-1, is as follows: DAGVTQSPTHLIKTRGQQVTLRCSPISGHKSVSWYQQVLGQGPQFIFQYYEKEERGRGNFPDRFSARQFPNYSSELNVNALLLGDSALYLCASTRKGGVYNEQFFGPGTRLTVL.

This clonotype occurred a few times. The chain has TRBV7-9 and TRBJ2-7; D may match TRBD1 or TRBD2 (6 bases each). Germline V gives CDR1 SEHNR, CDR2 FQNEAQ (reference sequence). V shed 0 bases and J shed 3 bases, with 18 bases lying between them. The CDR3 loop spans 17 amino acids. DNA of the CDR3: TGTGCCAGCAGCTTAGCGAGGGGGGCACAACGAGTCTACGAGCAGTACTTC. Translating it yields CASSLARGAQRVYEQYF.

This clonotype has a count of ten or more. The CDR3 here is CASSQLQGKPQHF. CDR3 DNA: TGCGCCAGCAGCCAATTGCAGGGTAAACCCCAGCATTTT. The chain employs TRBV4-3 and TRBJ1-5; weak D call: TRBD1 (5 bases). Trimming pared 2 bases from V and 10 bases from J, leaving 12 bases between. This CDR3 has 13 residues. CDR1 is LGHNA, CDR2 YSLEER, per germline.